These 28 T cell receptor beta chains came from one sample sequenced in a study of neoadjuvant nivolumab and ipilimumab in lung cancer. Measured with immunoSEQ multiplex PCR; TCRdb has only the in-frame clones, and not every one. The sample carries approximately 35,000 clones, more than 90% recorded once. Sequencing used peripheral blood, obtained after neoadjuvant nivolumab, alone or with ipilimumab, at or shortly before surgery. The receptors stem from an adult with non-small cell lung cancer.

This clone came up once. This chain connects TRBV28 to TRBJ1-5; 10 nucleotides match TRBD1. V lost 6 bases and J lost 2; bases outside the gene matches: 7. CDR3 size: 16 residues. Germline CDR1 and CDR2: MDHEN and SYDVKM. The CDR3 coding sequence is TGTGCCAGCAGCCTGACAGGGGGCACAGGCAATCAGCCCCAGCATTTT. This translates into CASSLTGGTGNQPQHF.

This rearrangement joins TRBV27 to TRBJ2-1; a weak D match, TRBD2 (6 bases). V was shortened by 8 bases and J by 4 bases, with 15 bases between the two germline ends. The CDR3 spans 14 residues. CDR1 and CDR2 from the germline V gene are MNHEY and SMNVEV (reference sequence). CDR3 sequence reads: CASRLVPFYNEQFF. DNA of the CDR3: TGTGCCAGCCGACTAGTTCCCTTTTACAATGAGCAGTTCTTC.

The chain employs TRBV27 and TRBJ2-5; a weak D match, TRBD2 (6 bases). CDR1 is MNHEY, CDR2 SMNVEV, per germline (reference sequence). There are 17 residues in the CDR3. The germline V and J ends were trimmed by 3 bases and 3 bases, with 20 bases remaining between them. CDR3 nucleotides: TGTGCCAGCAGTTTGTCTCACGCGGGACTTGGAGAAGAGACCCAGTACTTC. This translates into CASSLSHAGLGEETQYF.

The CDR3 protein is CATSRVVGARGANVLTF. The CDR3 DNA reads as TGTGCCACCAGCAGAGTGGTGGGGGCGCGTGGGGCCAACGTCCTGACTTTC. This rearrangement joins TRBV15 to TRBJ2-6, with D tentatively TRBD1 (6 bases). This CDR3 spans 17 amino acids. The germline V gene encodes CDR1 LNHNV and CDR2 YYDKDF (reference sequence). The V end lost 1 base, the J end lost 3 bases, and 13 bases lay between the germline ends.

V is TRBV14 and J is TRBJ1-2, with D uncertain. V lost 3 bases and J 4 bases, leaving 15 bases between the germline ends. CDR1 and CDR2 (germline): SGHDN, FVKESK. The CDR3 runs 15 residues. CDR3 nucleotide sequence: TGTGCCAGCAGCCAGGGATCGACGCCCCTCTATGGCTACACCTTC. It yields the protein CASSQGSTPLYGYTF.

This clone turned up a few times. V usage is TRBV7-9 and J usage is TRBJ2-1; 11 positions match TRBD1. With 6 bases clipped from V and 7 bases from J, the junction kept 8 bases outside the gene matches. CDR3 length equals 15 residues. Germline loops: CDR1 SEHNR, CDR2 FQNEAQ (reference sequence). CDR3 nucleotides: TGTGCCAGCAGTTCGGGACAGGGGGTAGTAAATGAGCAGTTCTTC. Amino acids: CASSSGQGVVNEQFF.

The V and J genes are TRBV28 and TRBJ1-1; tentative D call: TRBD1 (6 bases). Germline V CDR1 and CDR2: MDHEN, SYDVKM. V was shortened by 10 bases and J by 11 bases, with 26 bases between the two germline ends. The CDR3 sequence is 14 residues long. This chain's CDR3 is CATFTDPLTGGAFF. The CDR3 region has the DNA TGTGCCACCTTTACGGACCCACTGACAGGTGGTGCTTTCTTT.

The chain links TRBV6-6 to TRBJ1-4; 8 bases are a match to TRBD1. Germline CDR1 MNHNY, CDR2 SVGAGI (reference sequence). The length of the CDR3 is 16 residues. The J segment lost 3 bases and the V segment lost 4 bases, leaving 7 bases of the junction unmatched. The CDR3 loop reads CASSFLDRGANEKLFF. The CDR3 coding sequence is TGTGCCAGCAGTTTCCTTGACAGGGGTGCTAATGAAAAACTGTTTTTT.

This chain joins TRBV5-1 and TRBJ1-1; D unresolved. CDR1 SGHRS and CDR2 YFSETQ come from the germline V gene. V was trimmed by 4 bases and J by 1 base, leaving 8 bases between them. This CDR3 has 13 residues. This chain's CDR3 is CASSATQNTEAFF. The CDR3 DNA sequence: TGCGCCAGCAGCGCTACACAGAACACTGAAGCTTTCTTT.

The chain joins TRBV10-3 to TRBJ2-7; no definite D call. This CDR3 comprises 12 residues. Per the germline V gene, CDR1 is ENHRY and CDR2 is SYGVKD. V was cut by 10 bases and J by 3 bases, with 13 bases left in between. This CDR3 is CASRPPGYEQYF. CDR3 DNA sequence: TGTGCCAGCAGGCCGCCCGGCTACGAGCAGTACTTC.

The gene calls are TRBV19 and TRBJ2-7, with a tentative D call TRBD2 (5 bases). CDR3 length: 13 amino acids. V was clipped by 3 bases and J by 3 bases, with 9 bases between them. Germline V gives CDR1 LNHDA, CDR2 SQIVND (reference sequence). CDR3 sequence (DNA): TGTGCCAGTAGTATGGGAGACATCTACGAGCAGTACTTC. Translating gives CASSMGDIYEQYF.

V is TRBV7-9 and J is TRBJ2-7; a weak D match, TRBD1 (5 bases). Per germline, CDR1 SEHNR and CDR2 FQNEAQ (reference sequence). This CDR3 has 14 amino acids. V lost 1 base and J 5 bases, leaving 12 bases between the germline ends. DNA of the CDR3: TGTGCCAGCAGCTTAGGGGGCTCATCGAACGAGCAGTACTTC. Its translation: CASSLGGSSNEQYF.

This chain connects TRBV6-7 to TRBJ2-5, with 8 bases aligning to TRBD2. TRBV6-7 is classed as an ORF, of uncertain function. This CDR3 is 14 amino acids long. The ends lost 8 bases at V and 5 bases at J; junction bases unmatched: 10. CDR3 residues: CASPLGLDGETQYF. The CDR3 region has the DNA TGTGCCAGCCCTCTGGGACTAGATGGCGAGACCCAGTACTTC.

This clone has a single count. The chain is built from TRBV5-6 and TRBJ1-4; 10 nucleotides align to TRBD1. The CDR3 consists of 19 residues. The germline V gene encodes CDR1 SGHDT and CDR2 YYEEEE. V shed 0 bases, J shed 10 bases, and the junction held 18 bases outside the gene matches. The CDR3 sequence: CASSLAGGGQGTERGKLFF. The CDR3 DNA reads as TGTGCCAGCAGCTTGGCAGGAGGGGGACAGGGGACGGAACGGGGAAAACTGTTTTTT.

The chain carries TRBV28 and TRBJ2-1; D is unclear. Germline CDR1 MDHEN, CDR2 SYDVKM. Trimming took off 5 bases at V and 6 bases at J, with 14 bases between the two ends. This CDR3 spans 14 amino acids. The CDR3 DNA follows: TGTGCCAGCAGTCCAGTGGAGACGACCAATGAGCAGTTCTTC. Encoded protein: CASSPVETTNEQFF.

V usage is TRBV6-1 and J usage is TRBJ1-3; D remains ambiguous. V shed 7 bases and J shed 7 bases, with 20 bases lying between them. This CDR3 is built from 15 residues. Germline CDR1 MNHNS, CDR2 SASEGT. The CDR3 DNA is TGTGCCAGCACCATCGTCTTCCGGGTAGAGAACACCATATATTTT. It codes for CASTIVFRVENTIYF.

The gene calls are TRBV18 and TRBJ2-1; D gene ambiguous. Germline values: CDR1 KGHSH, CDR2 LQKENI. The CDR3 is made up of 12 amino acids. V lost 4 bases to trimming and J lost 7 bases, with 8 bases between them. The CDR3 DNA follows: TGTGCCAGCTCACAGCGCGCGAATGAGCAGTTCTTC. This translates into CASSQRANEQFF.

This sequence joins TRBV5-6 and TRBJ2-1; 7 bases agree with TRBD1. The CDR3 has 15 residues. With 0 bases clipped from V and 3 bases from J, the junction kept 3 bases outside the gene matches. Germline V gene data show CDR1 as SGHDT and CDR2 as YYEEEE. This CDR3 is CASSLGQGVYNEQFF. The CDR3 DNA reads as TGTGCCAGCAGCTTGGGGCAGGGGGTCTACAATGAGCAGTTCTTC.

The chain employs TRBV28 and TRBJ1-2; a weak D match, TRBD1 (5 bases). Trimming took off 4 bases at V and 1 base at J, with 16 bases between the two ends. The CDR3 loop spans 16 amino acids. Germline-derived CDR1 and CDR2 are MDHEN and SYDVKM. For the CDR3, the DNA is TGTGCCAGCAGTTCCCCCGGGACGGCTAATAACTATGGCTACACCTTC. Protein: CASSSPGTANNYGYTF.

The rearrangement joins TRBV19 to TRBJ1-5, with TRBD1 identical over 8 bases. Germline CDR1 reads LNHDA; CDR2 reads SQIVND (reference sequence). The CDR3 has 18 amino acids. V lost 6 bases to trimming and J lost 2 bases; unmatched junction nucleotides: 15. CDR3 in DNA: TGTGCCAGTAGCGCTAACAGGGGGGTGGCTGGGGGCAATCAGCCCCAGCATTTT. This gives the protein CASSANRGVAGGNQPQHF. Variable domain in full (rest from reference TRBV19 and TRBJ1-5): DGGITQSPKYLFRKEGQNVTLSCEQNLNHDAMYWYRQDPGQGLRLIYYSQIVNDFQKGDIAEGYSVSREKKESFPLTVTSAQKNPTAFYLCASSANRGVAGGNQPQHFGDGTRLSIL.

This clone showed up just once. V is TRBV5-1 and J is TRBJ2-7; tentatively, D is TRBD1 (5 bases). The germline gives CDR1 SGHRS, CDR2 YFSETQ. This CDR3 region has 14 residues. Trimming shortened V by 0 bases and J by 3 bases, and 10 bases separated the two germline ends. CDR3 coding DNA: TGCGCCAGCAGCTTGGTAGACAGACGCTACGAGCAGTACTTC. Translated, it gives CASSLVDRRYEQYF.

The chain is built from TRBV7-8 and TRBJ1-1; D gene uncertain. The germline V and J ends were trimmed by 3 bases and 0 bases, with 14 bases remaining between them. The CDR3 runs 16 residues. Germline V gives CDR1 SGHVS, CDR2 FQNEAQ. CDR3 sequence reads: CASSLRPGRLNTEAFF. In DNA, the CDR3 is TGTGCCAGCAGCTTGCGCCCCGGACGGCTGAACACTGAAGCTTTCTTT.

The chain carries TRBV4-2 and TRBJ2-1, with D perhaps assigned TRBD1 or TRBD2 (6 bases each). Germline V gene data show CDR1 as LGHNA and CDR2 as YNFKEQ. Trimming took off 0 bases at V and 3 bases at J, with 9 bases between the two ends. The CDR3 has 15 residues. CDR3 sequence (DNA): TGTGCCAGCAGCCAAGATAAGGGGGGCTACAATGAGCAGTTCTTC. This codes for CASSQDKGGYNEQFF.

This chain joins TRBV5-1 and TRBJ1-1; no firm D call. V was clipped by 4 bases and J by 1 base, with 11 bases between them. The length of the CDR3 is 14 residues. CDR1 is SGHRS and CDR2 is YFSETQ in the germline V gene. CDR3 nucleotide sequence: TGCGCCAGCAGCCTTCACGGGCAGAACACTGAAGCTTTCTTT. Its translation: CASSLHGQNTEAFF.

Comment on this clone: The junction departs from germline at one end; a sequencing error may be responsible. The chain employs TRBV29-1 and TRBJ2-5, with 12 bases matching TRBD1. Germline V gene lookup returns CDR1 SQVTM and CDR2 ANQGSEA. This CDR3 spans 11 amino acids. The CDR3 nucleotides read TGCAGCGTGGGAGGGCGGGACAGGGGGCACTTC. This encodes CSVGGRDRGHF.

This chain joins TRBV4-1 and TRBJ1-4; D is ambiguous. Trimming left V 1 base short and J 0 bases short, with 3 bases between. The CDR3 is 14 amino acids. CDR1 MGHRA and CDR2 YSYEKL come from the germline V gene. CDR3 loop: CASSQVATNEKLFF. CDR3 nucleotide sequence: TGCGCCAGCAGCCAAGTTGCAACTAATGAAAAACTGTTTTTT.

V gene TRBV5-1 combines with J gene TRBJ1-2, with 7 bases matching TRBD1. Trimming cost V 1 base and J 3 bases; bases outside gene matches: 3. This CDR3 is built from 14 residues. In germline, CDR1 is SGHRS, CDR2 YFSETQ. The CDR3 sequence is CASSLFRGDYGYTF. The CDR3 nucleotides are TGCGCCAGCAGCTTGTTCAGGGGGGACTATGGCTACACCTTC.

The J gene is TRBJ1-1, the V gene TRBV6-9; 7 positions agree with TRBD1. The V and J ends lost 6 bases and 2 bases, in that order; junction bases with no gene match: 15. The CDR3 covers 17 residues. The germline V gene encodes CDR1 MNHGY and CDR2 SVAAGI. The CDR3 DNA reads as TGTGCCAGCAGATCCCACCTCGACAGGGAAACTAACACTGAAGCTTTCTTT. It encodes CASRSHLDRETNTEAFF.